The clone carrying this T cell receptor beta chain showed up just once. Other DNA variants within this sample encode the same CDR3. The sample is drawn from a study of cytomegalovirus exposure and HLA in healthy donors. For the study at large: Clustering assigned over 70% of the roughly 400 genotyped donors to the Caucasian-associated ancestry cluster.

13 Jbeta primers and 60 Vbeta primers were used for the PCR. Assay: immunoSEQ multiplex PCR; the TCRdb copy retains only in-frame clones and omits some. The sample holds around 150,000 clones, about 82% seen once. This TCR came from a male donor in good health and CMV-seronegative. Sample: PBMCs.

The CDR3 is CASSLDSYNEQFF. DNA for the CDR3: TGTGCCAGCAGCTTAGACAGTTACAATGAGCAGTTCTTC. This chain links TRBV7-9 with TRBJ2-1; no clear D gene. The germline gives CDR1 SEHNR, CDR2 FQNEAQ (reference sequence). The CDR3 sequence is 13 residues long. Trimming shortened V by 1 base and J by 4 bases, and 5 bases separated the two germline ends.